This T cell receptor beta chain stems from a study of shared T cell receptors in the human thymus. V was cut by 8 bases and J by 1 base, with 15 bases left in between. The CDR3 runs to 15 residues. Germline CDR1 reads WSHSY; CDR2 reads SAAADI. Here immunoSEQ multiplex PCR was the method, and the copy in TCRdb shows in-frame clones only, minus some. The sample records 500,000 to 750,000 clones, roughly 88% being singletons. The same sample was also used in a study of human thymus T cells. This second study says: During corrective heart surgery, resections were taken, and the thymus tissue came from them. Related research examined unrelated individuals and reported that their thymic repertoires overlapped highly.

The sequenced material came from thymocytes. This chain uses TRBV10-2 with TRBJ2-1, with a possible D match to TRBD1 (6 bases). The receptor comes from a boy under two years old with a congenital heart defect. CDR3 DNA: TGCGCCAGCGAGAGCGGAAGGGGGTCCTACAATGAGCAGTTCTTC. Amino acids: CASESGRGSYNEQFF.